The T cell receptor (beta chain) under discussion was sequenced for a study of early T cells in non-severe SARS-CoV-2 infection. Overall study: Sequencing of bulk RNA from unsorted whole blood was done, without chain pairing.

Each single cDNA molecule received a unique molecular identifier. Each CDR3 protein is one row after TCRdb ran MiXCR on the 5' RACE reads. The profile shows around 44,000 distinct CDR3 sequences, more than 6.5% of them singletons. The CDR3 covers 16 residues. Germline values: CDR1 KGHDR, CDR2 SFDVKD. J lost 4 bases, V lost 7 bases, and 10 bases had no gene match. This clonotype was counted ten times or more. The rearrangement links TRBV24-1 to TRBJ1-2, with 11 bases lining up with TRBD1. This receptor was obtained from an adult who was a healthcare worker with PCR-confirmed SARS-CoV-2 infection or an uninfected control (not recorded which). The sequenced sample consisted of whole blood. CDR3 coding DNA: TGTGCCACCAGAATTCCGGGACAGGGGGGTGGCTATGGCTACACCTTC. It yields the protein CATRIPGQGGGYGYTF.